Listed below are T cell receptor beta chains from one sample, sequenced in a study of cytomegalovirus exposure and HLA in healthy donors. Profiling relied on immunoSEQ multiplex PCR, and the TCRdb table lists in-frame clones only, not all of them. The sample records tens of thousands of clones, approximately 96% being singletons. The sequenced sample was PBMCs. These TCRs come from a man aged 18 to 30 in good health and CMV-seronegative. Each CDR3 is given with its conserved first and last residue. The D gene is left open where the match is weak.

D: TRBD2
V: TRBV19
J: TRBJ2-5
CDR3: CASREGLAGVRETQYF
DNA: TGTGCCAGTAGAGAGGGACTAGCGGGAGTGAGAGAGACCCAGTACTTC

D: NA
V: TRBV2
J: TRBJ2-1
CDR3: CATHEDNEQFF
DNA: TGTGCCACCCACGAGGACAATGAGCAGTTCTTC

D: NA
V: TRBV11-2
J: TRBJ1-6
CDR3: CASGSTGHPLHF
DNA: TGTGCCAGCGGGTCCACAGGCCACCCCCTCCACTTT

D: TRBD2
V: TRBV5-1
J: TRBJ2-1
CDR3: CASSPGLAGVEQFF
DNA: TGCGCCAGCAGCCCAGGACTAGCGGGAGTTGAGCAGTTCTTC

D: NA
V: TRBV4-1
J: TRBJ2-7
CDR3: CASSQVPLYYEQYF
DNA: TGCGCCAGCAGCCAAGTCCCCCTTTACTACGAGCAGTACTTC

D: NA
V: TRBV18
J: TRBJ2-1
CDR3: CASSPPGAYNEQFF
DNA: TGTGCCAGCTCACCCCCAGGGGCCTACAATGAGCAGTTCTTC

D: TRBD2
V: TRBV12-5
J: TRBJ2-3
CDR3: CASGGTSATDTQYF
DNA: TGTGCTAGTGGAGGGACTAGCGCGACAGATACGCAGTATTTT

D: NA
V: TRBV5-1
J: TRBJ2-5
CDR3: CASSLGSGETQYF
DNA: TGCGCCAGCAGCTTGGGCAGTGGAGAGACCCAGTACTTC

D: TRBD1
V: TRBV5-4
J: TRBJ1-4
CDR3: CASSLVGQGREKLFF
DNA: TGTGCCAGCAGCTTGGTGGGACAGGGGCGCGAAAAACTGTTTTTT

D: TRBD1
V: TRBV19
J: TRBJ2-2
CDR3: CASSGTGRPTAELFF
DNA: TGTGCCAGTAGCGGGACAGGGAGACCCACCGCGGAGCTGTTTTTT